This T cell receptor beta chain was identified in a study of blood T cell repertoires in COVID-19. About the research overall: Sites across the United States, Italy and Spain contributed samples from acute and convalescent COVID-19. In each case, the material was cDNA or gDNA derived from T cells, B-cell-depleted T cells, or PBMCs.

The V gene end was trimmed by 7 bases and the J gene end by 0 bases; junction bases not matched to a gene: 3. Germline loops: CDR1 LNHDA, CDR2 SQIVND (reference sequence). There are 14 residues in the CDR3. Only one count was recorded for this clone. This table comes from immunoSEQ multiplex PCR, and its TCRdb copy is limited to in-frame clones, with some not included. The table lists about 250,000 clones, 70% to 85% of them singletons, with over 3% in the top ten. The specimen sequenced was peripheral blood. The chain is built from TRBV19 and TRBJ1-1; 9 bases align to TRBD1. The receptor's source is a woman aged 80 or over with acute or convalescent COVID-19. CDR3 loop: CASKRTGVNTEAFF. For the CDR3, the DNA is TGTGCCAGTAAAAGGACAGGGGTGAACACTGAAGCTTTCTTT.